The clone carrying this T cell receptor beta chain was observed many times. This sample is part of a study of blood T cell repertoires in COVID-19. Germline values: CDR1 MDHEN, CDR2 SYDVKM. The ends lost 2 bases at V and 5 bases at J; junction bases unmatched: 6. The CDR3 contains 15 residues. Authors' processing steps: Reference gene primer amplification gave estimated nucleated cell counts. Generated by immunoSEQ multiplex PCR, the TCRdb table keeps only in-frame clones and is missing some. The V and J calls and clone size are taken from that table; D and trimming were inferred from the DNA. The sample includes about 140,000 clones, less than 80% of them seen just once.

The sample was peripheral blood. The clonotype originates from an elderly woman with active or convalescent COVID-19. The chain links TRBV28 to TRBJ2-1, with 7 positions matching TRBD1. The CDR3 loop is CASSLPQGHHNEQFF. CDR3 bases: TGTGCCAGCAGTTTACCACAGGGGCATCACAATGAGCAGTTCTTC. The variable domain in full, completed from reference TRBV28 and TRBJ2-1, reads DVKVTQSSRYLVKRTGEKVFLECVQDMDHENMFWYRQDPGLGLRLIYFSYDVKMKEKGDIPEGYSVSREKKERFSLILESASTNQTSMYLCASSLPQGHHNEQFFGPGTRLTVL.